This T cell receptor (beta chain) was identified during a study of blood T cell repertoires in COVID-19. Study information: COVID-19 samples collected from the United States, Italy and Spain covered acute and convalescent phases. T cells, B-cell-depleted T cells, or PBMCs provided the cDNA or gDNA that served as material.

Germline lookup yields CDR1 LNHDA and CDR2 SQIVND (reference sequence). The CDR3 totals 13 residues. The V gene end was trimmed by 4 bases and the J gene end by 4 bases; junction bases not matched to a gene: 3. In the original processing: Researchers report that nucleated cell counts were estimated from reference gene primer amplification. Produced via immunoSEQ multiplex PCR; TCRdb's table is partial and in-frame only. D and trimming come from the DNA, and the V and J calls and clone size come from that table. Here the sample spans roughly 170,000 clones, roughly nine tenths being singletons. This clonotype was sampled from a man between 65 and 85 years old with active or convalescent COVID-19. The sequenced sample was peripheral blood. V is TRBV19 and J is TRBJ1-2; TRBD1 matches at 7 bases. CDR3 sequence reads: CASSRTGRYGYTF. For the CDR3, the DNA is TGTGCCAGTAGTAGGACAGGCCGCTATGGCTACACCTTC.